This T cell receptor beta chain comes out of a study of T cells in Graves' hyperthyroidism and ophthalmopathy (dated by TCRdb to between 2019 and 2020). For context, the study as a whole: Peripheral blood samples were taken at initial diagnosis, before any treatment was given. To identify distinguishing TCR V-J signatures, a discovery cohort of about 100 patients was used, comprising roughly 45 with Graves' ophthalmopathy and under 60 with stable Graves' hyperthyroidism. After sampling, hyperthyroidism patients received methimazole starting at 30 mg daily, and ophthalmopathy patients received high-dose intravenous methylprednisolone. The 100 discovery patients were divided at random into training and test sets in a 7:3 ratio. An independent validation cohort of 18 to 20 hyperthyroidism patients and 17 patients who later progressed to ophthalmopathy tested prospective prediction of ophthalmopathy. The study also compared thyroid tissue and blood T-cell repertoires from 5 to 7 Graves' hyperthyroidism patients. According to the paper, TCR Vbeta CDR3 sequencing was carried out on 135 peripheral blood samples, which came from approximately 41 ophthalmopathy, under 85 hyperthyroidism and approximately 17 progressor patients.

Results and caveats for the whole study, not just this receptor: Most expanded thyroid clonotypes (frequency above 0.001) were also detected in blood, suggesting blood repertoires may reflect thyroid immune responses. During validation, the model predicted progression to ophthalmopathy a median of about 6.5 months ahead of onset, with approximately 70% sensitivity and more than 72% specificity. A 13 V-J signature model separated ophthalmopathy from stable hyperthyroidism, with 87.88% sensitivity and 81.08% specificity in cross-validation and 80%/75% in testing. Sample size was not statistically predetermined, and investigators were not blinded to group allocation.

Ophthalmopathy patients had moderately to severely active disease, with a Clinical Activity Score of 3 or more, a NOSPECS grade of 4 or more, and a disease duration of less than 3 months. Exclusion was applied to patients with uncontrolled infections, other autoimmune diseases, pregnancy or lactation. Diagnoses were based on clinical symptoms, serum thyroxine and TRAb, thyroid ultrasound and orbital computed tomography. PBMCs were isolated from more than 8 ml of fresh peripheral blood by Ficoll-Paque density gradient centrifugation. Total RNA was extracted with Trizol reagent, and quality was checked on an Agilent 2100 Bioanalyzer. In its sample, this clonotype was seen many times. What this receptor recognizes is not known. No much larger clonotype is one base removed from it; base qualities were not supplied. CDR3 length: 17 amino acids, cysteine to phenylalanine. Only CDR3 DNA is held: 51 bases, read in frame from base 1. Clipping removes 2 bases from V and 10 bases from J, with 16 as the unmatched junction base count. CDR1 and CDR2 were assigned from the germline V gene (reference sequence) as MNHNY and SVGAGI.

The TCR beta CDR3 regions were amplified from RNA transcripts. The first round of RT-PCR for the TCR CDR3 was performed with the HTBI primer set and the Qiagen OneStep RT-PCR kit. A second multiplex PCR round built the libraries, followed by size selection and purification. Paired-end sequencing of the libraries was performed with 100 bp reads on an Illumina HiSeq2000. The authors processed their data as follows. SOAPnuke was used to process the raw data, throwing out any read that contained adapters or uncalled bases, had a mean Phred below 15, or lacked an exact constant-primer or identifier match. COPE v1.2.5 was used to merge the high-quality paired reads, and each unique nucleotide sequence was defined as a clonotype. Clonotypes were aligned to IMGT TRBV, TRBD and TRBJ reference segments using MiTCR v1.1. Analysis was restricted to V-J combinations with a frequency above 0.0001, which covered 99.2% of repertoires. A TCS score was defined as the ratio of F50 (clonal expansion) to E x V (chaos), with BLOSUM62-based TCRdist applied between CDR3 peptides within each V-J. Welch's t-statistics and random forest reduced fewer than 550 V-J features to fewer than 15, which were used in a naive Bayes classifier (R e1071). TCRdb itself trimmed the public reads at Q25 with fastp, ran MiXCR and retained productive beta chains. Each CDR3 protein appears once, grouped with its most common genes and DNA. None of the V and J calls come from the authors' own analysis; TCRdb made them. The sample has approximately 600,000 distinct CDR3 sequences on record, over 12% of them singletons. Jointly, the top ten make up roughly 7.1% of the sample.

The V and J segments used are TRBV6-6 and TRBJ1-2; the central 10 bases match TRBD1. The TCR was taken from a woman aged 18-29 years with Graves' ophthalmopathy. The sample taken for sequencing was blood. The nucleotides read TGTGCCAGCAGTTACACCCTTAGTACGACAGGGGGCTTCTTCTACACCTTC. Its product reads: CASSYTLSTTGGFFYTF.